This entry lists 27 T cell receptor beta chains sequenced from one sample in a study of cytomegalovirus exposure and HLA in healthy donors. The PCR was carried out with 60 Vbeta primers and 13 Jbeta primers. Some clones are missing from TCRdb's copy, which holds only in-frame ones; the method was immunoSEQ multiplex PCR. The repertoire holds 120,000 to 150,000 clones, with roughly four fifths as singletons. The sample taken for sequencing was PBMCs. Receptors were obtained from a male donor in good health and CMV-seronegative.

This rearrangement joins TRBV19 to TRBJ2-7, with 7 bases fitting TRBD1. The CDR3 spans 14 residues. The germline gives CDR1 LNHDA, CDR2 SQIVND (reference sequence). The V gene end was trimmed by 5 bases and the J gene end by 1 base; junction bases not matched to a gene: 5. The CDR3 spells CASSPGQESYEQYF. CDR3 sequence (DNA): TGTGCCAGTAGTCCCGGACAGGAATCCTACGAGCAGTACTTC.

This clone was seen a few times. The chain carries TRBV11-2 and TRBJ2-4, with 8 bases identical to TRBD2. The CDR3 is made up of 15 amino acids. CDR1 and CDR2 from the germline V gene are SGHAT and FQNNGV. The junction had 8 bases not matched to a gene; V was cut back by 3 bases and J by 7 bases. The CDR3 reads CASSFNAGGPNIQYF. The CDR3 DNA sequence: TGTGCCAGCAGCTTCAACGCGGGAGGCCCCAACATTCAGTACTTC.

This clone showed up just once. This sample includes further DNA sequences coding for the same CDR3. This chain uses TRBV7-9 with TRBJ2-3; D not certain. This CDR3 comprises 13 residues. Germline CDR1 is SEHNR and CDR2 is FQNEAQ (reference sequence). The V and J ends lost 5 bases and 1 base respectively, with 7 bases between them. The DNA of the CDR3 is TGTGCCAGCAGCCCACCGGGCACAGATACGCAGTATTTT. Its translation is CASSPPGTDTQYF.

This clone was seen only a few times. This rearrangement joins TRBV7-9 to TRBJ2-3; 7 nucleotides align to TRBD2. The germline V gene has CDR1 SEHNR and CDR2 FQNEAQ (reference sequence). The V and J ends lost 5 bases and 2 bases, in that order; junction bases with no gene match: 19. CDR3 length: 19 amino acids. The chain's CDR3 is CASSVAGGRAQTNTDTQYF. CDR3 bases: TGTGCCAGCAGCGTGGCCGGTGGGAGGGCCCAAACAAACACAGATACGCAGTATTTT.

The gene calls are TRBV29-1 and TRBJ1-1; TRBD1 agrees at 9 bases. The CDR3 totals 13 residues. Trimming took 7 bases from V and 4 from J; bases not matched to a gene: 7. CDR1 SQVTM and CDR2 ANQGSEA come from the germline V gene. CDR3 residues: CSGDRVLATEAFF. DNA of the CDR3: TGCAGCGGGGACAGGGTACTTGCCACTGAAGCTTTCTTT.

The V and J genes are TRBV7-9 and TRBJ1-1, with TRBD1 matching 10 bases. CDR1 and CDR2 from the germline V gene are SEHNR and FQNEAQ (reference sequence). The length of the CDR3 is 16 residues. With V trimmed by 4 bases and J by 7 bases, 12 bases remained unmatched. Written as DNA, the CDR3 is TGTGCCAGCAGCTCGCCCACCTGGGGACAGGGGATTGAAGCTTTCTTT. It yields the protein CASSSPTWGQGIEAFF. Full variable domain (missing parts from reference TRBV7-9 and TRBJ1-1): DTGVSQNPRHKITKRGQNVTFRCDPISEHNRLYWYRQTLGQGPEFLTYFQNEAQLEKSRLLSDRFSAERPKGSFSTLEIQRTEQGDSAMYLCASSSPTWGQGIEAFFGQGTRLTVV.

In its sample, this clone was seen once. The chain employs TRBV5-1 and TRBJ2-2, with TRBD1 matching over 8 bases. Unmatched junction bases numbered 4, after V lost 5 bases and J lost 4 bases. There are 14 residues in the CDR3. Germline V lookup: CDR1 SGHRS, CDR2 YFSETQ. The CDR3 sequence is CASRNTGGTGELFF. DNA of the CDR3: TGCGCCAGCAGAAATACAGGGGGCACCGGGGAGCTGTTTTTT. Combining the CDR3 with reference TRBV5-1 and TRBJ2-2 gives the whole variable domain KAGVTQTPRYLIKTRGQQVTLSCSPISGHRSVSWYQQTPGQGLQFLFEYFSETQRNKGNFPGRFSGRQFSNSRSEMNVSTLELGDSALYLCASRNTGGTGELFFGEGSRLTVL.

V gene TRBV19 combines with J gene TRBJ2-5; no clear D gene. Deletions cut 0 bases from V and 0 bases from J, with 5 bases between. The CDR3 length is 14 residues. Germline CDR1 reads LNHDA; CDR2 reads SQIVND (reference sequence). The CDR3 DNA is TGTGCCAGTAGTATAGACGGGTACCAAGAGACCCAGTACTTC. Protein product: CASSIDGYQETQYF. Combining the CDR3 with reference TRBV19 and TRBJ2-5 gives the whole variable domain DGGITQSPKYLFRKEGQNVTLSCEQNLNHDAMYWYRQDPGQGLRLIYYSQIVNDFQKGDIAEGYSVSREKKESFPLTVTSAQKNPTAFYLCASSIDGYQETQYFGPGTRLLVL.

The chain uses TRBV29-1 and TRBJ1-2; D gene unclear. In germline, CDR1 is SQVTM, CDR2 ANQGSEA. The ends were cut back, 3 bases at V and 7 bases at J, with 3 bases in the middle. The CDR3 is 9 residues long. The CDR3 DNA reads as TGCAGCGTTGATCGTGGCTACACCTTC. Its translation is CSVDRGYTF.

CDR3 amino acids: CASSPGADYNEQFF. In DNA, the CDR3 is TGTGCCAGCAGCCCCGGAGCGGATTACAATGAGCAGTTCTTC. The V call is TRBV6-6, the J call TRBJ2-1; TRBD2 might be the D (5 bases). Per germline, CDR1 MNHNY and CDR2 SVGAGI (reference sequence). This CDR3 is built from 14 residues. Trimming left V 6 bases short and J 4 bases short, with 13 bases between.

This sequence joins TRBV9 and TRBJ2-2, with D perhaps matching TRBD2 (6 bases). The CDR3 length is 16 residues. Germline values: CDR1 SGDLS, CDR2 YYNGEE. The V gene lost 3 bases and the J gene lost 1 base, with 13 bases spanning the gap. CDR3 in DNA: TGTGCCAGCAGCGCCTTAGCGGCCCTGAACACCGGGGAGCTGTTTTTT. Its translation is CASSALAALNTGELFF.

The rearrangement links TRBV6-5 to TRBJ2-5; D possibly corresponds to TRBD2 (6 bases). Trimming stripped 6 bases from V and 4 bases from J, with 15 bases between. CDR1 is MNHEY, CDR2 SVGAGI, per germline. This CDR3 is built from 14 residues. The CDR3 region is CASSPWGVGETQYF. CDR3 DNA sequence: TGTGCCAGCAGCCCTTGGGGGGTGGGAGAGACCCAGTACTTC.

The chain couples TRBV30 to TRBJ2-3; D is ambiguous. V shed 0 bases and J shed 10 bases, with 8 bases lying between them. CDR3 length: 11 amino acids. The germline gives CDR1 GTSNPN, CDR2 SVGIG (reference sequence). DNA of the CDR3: TGTGCCTGGAGTGTTGGCTTGGCGCAGTATTTT. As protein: CAWSVGLAQYF.

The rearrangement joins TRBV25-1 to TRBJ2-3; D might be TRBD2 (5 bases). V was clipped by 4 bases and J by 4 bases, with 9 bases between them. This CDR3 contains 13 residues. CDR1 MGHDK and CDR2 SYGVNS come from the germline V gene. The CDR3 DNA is TGTGCCAGCAGTGTGAGCGGAGCAGATACGCAGTATTTT. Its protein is CASSVSGADTQYF. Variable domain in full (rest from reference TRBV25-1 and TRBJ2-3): EADIYQTPRYLVIGTGKKITLECSQTMGHDKMYWYQQDPGMELHLIHYSYGVNSTEKGDLSSESTVSRIRTEHFPLTLESARPSHTSQYLCASSVSGADTQYFGPGTRLTVL.

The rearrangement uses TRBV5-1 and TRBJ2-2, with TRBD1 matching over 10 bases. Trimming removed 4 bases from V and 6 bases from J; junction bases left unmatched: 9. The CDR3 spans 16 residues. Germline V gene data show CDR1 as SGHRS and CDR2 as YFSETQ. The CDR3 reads CASSPLLGQGSGELFF. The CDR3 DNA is TGCGCCAGCAGCCCATTGTTGGGACAGGGGTCCGGGGAGCTGTTTTTT.

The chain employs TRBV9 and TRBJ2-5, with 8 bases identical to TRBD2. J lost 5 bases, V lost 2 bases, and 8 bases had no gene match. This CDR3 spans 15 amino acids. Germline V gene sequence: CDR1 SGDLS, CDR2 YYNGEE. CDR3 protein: CASSVSGGPLETQYF. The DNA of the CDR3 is TGTGCCAGCAGCGTGTCGGGAGGGCCATTGGAGACCCAGTACTTC.

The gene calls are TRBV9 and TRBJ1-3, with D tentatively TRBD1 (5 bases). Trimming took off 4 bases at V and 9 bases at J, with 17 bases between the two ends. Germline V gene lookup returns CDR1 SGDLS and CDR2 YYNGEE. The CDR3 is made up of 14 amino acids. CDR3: CASSPQEPLGTIYF. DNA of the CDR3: TGTGCCAGCAGCCCACAGGAACCGTTGGGCACCATATATTTT.

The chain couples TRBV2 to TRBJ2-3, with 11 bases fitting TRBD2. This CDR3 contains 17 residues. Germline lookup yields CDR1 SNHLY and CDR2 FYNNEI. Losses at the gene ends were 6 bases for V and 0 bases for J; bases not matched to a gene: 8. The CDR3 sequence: CASSLAGGTTSTDTQYF. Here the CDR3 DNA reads TGTGCCAGCAGCCTAGCGGGGGGAACCACTAGCACAGATACGCAGTATTTT.

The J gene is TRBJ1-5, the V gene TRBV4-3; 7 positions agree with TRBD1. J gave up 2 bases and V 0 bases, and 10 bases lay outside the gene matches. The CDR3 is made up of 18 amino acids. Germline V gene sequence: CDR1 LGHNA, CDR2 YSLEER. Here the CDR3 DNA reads TGCGCCAGCAGCCAAGACGTACAGGGGCACACTCGCAATCAGCCCCAGCATTTT. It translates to CASSQDVQGHTRNQPQHF.

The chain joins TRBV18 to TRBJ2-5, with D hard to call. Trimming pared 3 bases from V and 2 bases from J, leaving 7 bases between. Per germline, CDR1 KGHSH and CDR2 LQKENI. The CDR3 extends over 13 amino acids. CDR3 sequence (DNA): TGTGCCAGCTCACCTACGGGTCAAGAGACCCAGTACTTC. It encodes CASSPTGQETQYF.

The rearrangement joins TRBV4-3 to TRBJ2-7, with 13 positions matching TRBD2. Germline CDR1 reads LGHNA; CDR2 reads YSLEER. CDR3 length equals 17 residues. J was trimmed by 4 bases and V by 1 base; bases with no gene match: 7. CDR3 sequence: CASSQGRTSGSVYEQYF. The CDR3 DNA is TGCGCCAGCAGCCAAGGCCGGACTAGCGGGAGCGTATACGAGCAGTACTTC.

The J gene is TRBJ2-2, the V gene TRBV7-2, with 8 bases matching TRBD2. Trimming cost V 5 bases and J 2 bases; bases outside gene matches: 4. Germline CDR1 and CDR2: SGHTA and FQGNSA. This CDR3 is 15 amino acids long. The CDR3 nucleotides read TGTGCCAGCAGCCCGGGACTAGAAAACACCGGGGAGCTGTTTTTT. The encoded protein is CASSPGLENTGELFF.

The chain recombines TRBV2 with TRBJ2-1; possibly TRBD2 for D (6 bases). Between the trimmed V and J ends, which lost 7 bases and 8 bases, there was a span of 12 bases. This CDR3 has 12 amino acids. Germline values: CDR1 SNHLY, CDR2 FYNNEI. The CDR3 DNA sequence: TGTGCCAGCACAGTGGGAGGCTATGAGCAGTTCTTC. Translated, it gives CASTVGGYEQFF.

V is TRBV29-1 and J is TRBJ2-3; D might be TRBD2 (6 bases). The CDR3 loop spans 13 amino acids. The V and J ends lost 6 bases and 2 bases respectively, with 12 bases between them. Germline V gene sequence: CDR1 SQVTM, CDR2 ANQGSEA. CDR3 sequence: CSVAGRFTDTQYF. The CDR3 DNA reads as TGCAGCGTGGCGGGGCGCTTCACAGATACGCAGTATTTT.

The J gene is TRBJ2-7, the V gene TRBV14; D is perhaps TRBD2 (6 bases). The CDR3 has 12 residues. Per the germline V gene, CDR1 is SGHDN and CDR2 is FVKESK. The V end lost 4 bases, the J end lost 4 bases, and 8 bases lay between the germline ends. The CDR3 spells CASSRDFYEQYF. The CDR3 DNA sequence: TGTGCCAGCAGCCGGGACTTTTACGAGCAGTACTTC.

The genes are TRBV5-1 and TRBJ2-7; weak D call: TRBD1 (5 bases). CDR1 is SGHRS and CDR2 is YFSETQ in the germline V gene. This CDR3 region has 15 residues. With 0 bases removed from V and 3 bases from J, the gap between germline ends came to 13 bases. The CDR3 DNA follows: TGCGCCAGCAGCTTGGTCTCCGGACATCTCTACGAGCAGTACTTC. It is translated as CASSLVSGHLYEQYF.

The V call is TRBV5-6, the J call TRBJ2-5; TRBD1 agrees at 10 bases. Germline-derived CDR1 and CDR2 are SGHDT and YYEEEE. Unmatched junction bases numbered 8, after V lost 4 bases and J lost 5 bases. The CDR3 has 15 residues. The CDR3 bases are TGTGCCAGCAGCCAGGGACAGGGGATTTACGAGACCCAGTACTTC. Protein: CASSQGQGIYETQYF. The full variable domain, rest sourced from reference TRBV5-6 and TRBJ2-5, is DAGVTQSPTHLIKTRGQQVTLRCSPKSGHDTVSWYQQALGQGPQFIFQYYEEEERQRGNFPDRFSGHQFPNYSSELNVNALLLGDSALYLCASSQGQGIYETQYFGPGTRLLVL.